One sample yielded the 20 T cell receptor beta chains listed below, sequenced in a study of blood T cell repertoires in COVID-19. TCRdb keeps only in-frame clones here, not all; method: immunoSEQ multiplex PCR. The table lists 65,000 to 95,000 clones, under 80% of them singletons. The sequencing sample was made of peripheral blood. Receptor source: a man in his sixties with COVID-19, enrolled during active disease.

The chain has TRBV3-1 (or the pseudogene TRBV3-2) and TRBJ2-3, with D tentatively TRBD2 (5 bases). The CDR3 is 13 residues long. The germline gives CDR1 LGHDT, CDR2 YNNKEL (reference sequence). Trimming took off 0 bases at V and 8 bases at J, with 9 bases between the two ends. The CDR3 protein is CASSQDSRGTQYF. The DNA of the CDR3 is TGTGCCAGCAGCCAAGATAGCCGGGGTACGCAGTATTTT.

The rearrangement joins TRBV19 to TRBJ2-1, with D unresolved. The CDR3 consists of 14 residues. The V end lost 3 bases, the J end lost 3 bases, and 9 bases lay between the germline ends. Germline CDR1 is LNHDA and CDR2 is SQIVND (reference sequence). As DNA, the CDR3 is TGTGCCAGTAGTATTGCGAGAGGCTACAATGAGCAGTTCTTC. This codes for CASSIARGYNEQFF. The full variable domain, rest sourced from reference TRBV19 and TRBJ2-1, is DGGITQSPKYLFRKEGQNVTLSCEQNLNHDAMYWYRQDPGQGLRLIYYSQIVNDFQKGDIAEGYSVSREKKESFPLTVTSAQKNPTAFYLCASSIARGYNEQFFGPGTRLTVL.

V and J are TRBV18 and TRBJ1-6; D is unresolved. The CDR3 totals 13 residues. Deletions cut 5 bases from V and 7 bases from J, with 9 bases between. Germline lookup yields CDR1 KGHSH and CDR2 LQKENI. The DNA of the CDR3 is TGTGCCAGCTCAAACTACGAGAATTCACCCCTCCACTTT. It specifies CASSNYENSPLHF.

The V call is TRBV7-9, the J call TRBJ1-1; D remains ambiguous. V was cut by 1 base and J by 1 base, with 7 bases left in between. The CDR3 totals 14 residues. Germline-derived CDR1 and CDR2 are SEHNR and FQNEAQ (reference sequence). This CDR3 reads CASSLGATNTEAFF. CDR3 coding DNA: TGTGCCAGCAGCTTAGGGGCAACGAACACTGAAGCTTTCTTT.

V gene TRBV20-1 combines with J gene TRBJ1-5; tentative D call: TRBD1 (5 bases). This CDR3 spans 15 amino acids. Germline V gene sequence: CDR1 DFQATT, CDR2 SNEGSKA (reference sequence). Trimming removed 3 bases at V and 2 bases at J, with 14 bases between. In DNA form, the CDR3 reads TGCAGTGCTAGTGTCAGCCCGGGGGGCAATCAGCCCCAGCATTTT. This codes for CSASVSPGGNQPQHF.

The chain has TRBV3-1 (or the pseudogene TRBV3-2) and TRBJ1-2; maybe TRBD1 (6 bases). This CDR3 comprises 13 residues. Germline CDR1 and CDR2: LGHDT and YNNKEL (reference sequence). V shed 3 bases and J shed 8 bases, with 13 bases lying between them. The CDR3 DNA is TGTGCCAGCAGCCAGACAGGTCCCACGGGCTACACCTTC. Translation gives CASSQTGPTGYTF.

The J gene is TRBJ1-1, the V gene TRBV11-2; 8 bases agree with TRBD1. This CDR3 spans 17 amino acids. Germline V gene data show CDR1 as SGHAT and CDR2 as FQNNGV. The trim removed 4 bases at V and 0 bases at J, leaving 10 bases unmatched. The CDR3 sequence is CASSWDRLATLNTEAFF. In DNA, the CDR3 is TGTGCCAGCAGCTGGGACAGGTTGGCAACCCTGAACACTGAAGCTTTCTTT.

V and J are TRBV11-2 and TRBJ2-3, with TRBD2 matching over 7 bases. The CDR3 spans 16 residues. In germline, CDR1 is SGHAT, CDR2 FQNNGV. Germline trimming cut 5 bases from V and 1 base from J; bases unmatched to any gene: 9. The CDR3: CASSRYLSGGTDTQYF. The CDR3 DNA reads as TGTGCCAGCAGCCGATATCTGAGCGGGGGCACAGATACGCAGTATTTT. Combining the CDR3 with reference TRBV11-2 and TRBJ2-3 gives the whole variable domain EAGVAQSPRYKIIEKRQSVAFWCNPISGHATLYWYQQILGQGPKLLIQFQNNGVVDDSQLPKDRFSAERLKGVDSTLKIQPAKLEDSAVYLCASSRYLSGGTDTQYFGPGTRLTVL.

The rearrangement joins TRBV18 to TRBJ2-1; TRBD2 agrees at 7 bases. Germline CDR1 KGHSH, CDR2 LQKENI. Unmatched junction bases numbered 11, after V lost 6 bases and J lost 6 bases. This CDR3 is built from 15 residues. CDR3 nucleotides: TGTGCCAGCTCGCCCCCCGGGCGGGGGAGCAATGAGCAGTTCTTC. It yields the protein CASSPPGRGSNEQFF.

This chain joins TRBV7-8 and TRBJ1-1; 9 bases are shared with TRBD1. The ends lost 6 bases at V and 6 bases at J; junction bases unmatched: 23. Germline CDR1 and CDR2: SGHVS and FQNEAQ. The CDR3 sequence is 19 residues long. The CDR3 is CASSLPSGTGMPVVPEAFF. CDR3 sequence (DNA): TGTGCCAGCAGTCTCCCATCTGGGACAGGGATGCCGGTAGTCCCTGAAGCTTTCTTT.

The chain uses TRBV6-5 and TRBJ2-5, with 7 bases lining up with TRBD2. With 5 bases clipped from V and 4 bases from J, the junction kept 10 bases outside the gene matches. Germline CDR1 and CDR2: MNHEY and SVGAGI. This CDR3 comprises 15 residues. CDR3 residues: CASSPPGLKRETQYF. In DNA form, the CDR3 reads TGTGCCAGCAGTCCACCGGGACTAAAGAGAGAGACCCAGTACTTC.

The chain combines TRBV4-1 with TRBJ2-1; 7 bases match TRBD2. V dropped 4 bases and J dropped 4; count of bases not matched to a gene: 10. Germline lookup yields CDR1 MGHRA and CDR2 YSYEKL. The CDR3 has 16 amino acids. CDR3 loop: CASSPFPGGGYNEQFF. The CDR3 nucleotides read TGCGCCAGCAGCCCTTTTCCGGGAGGCGGGTACAATGAGCAGTTCTTC.

V and J are TRBV2 and TRBJ2-7, with D unclear. The ends were cut back, 1 base at V and 6 bases at J, with 7 bases in the middle. CDR1 and CDR2 from the germline V gene are SNHLY and FYNNEI. This CDR3 region has 12 residues. The CDR3 sequence: CASSEGHPEQYF. The CDR3, as DNA: TGTGCCAGCAGTGAAGGACACCCCGAGCAGTACTTC. Full variable domain (outside the CDR3, taken from reference TRBV2 and TRBJ2-7): EPEVTQTPSHQVTQMGQEVILRCVPISNHLYFYWYRQILGQKVEFLVSFYNNEISEKSEIFDDQFSVERPDGSNFTLKIRSTKLEDSAMYFCASSEGHPEQYFGPGTRLTVT.

A few counts support this clone. The J gene is TRBJ2-3, the V gene TRBV5-4, with TRBD2 matching over 8 bases. Per the germline V gene, CDR1 is SGHNT and CDR2 is YYREEE (reference sequence). The junction had 4 bases not matched to a gene; V was cut back by 1 base and J by 3 bases. The CDR3 covers 15 residues. This CDR3 reads CASSLNSGITDTQYF. CDR3 in DNA: TGTGCCAGCAGCTTGAATAGCGGGATTACAGATACGCAGTATTTT.

The chain uses TRBV4-1 and TRBJ1-1; unclear D gene. Germline V CDR1 and CDR2: MGHRA, YSYEKL. The CDR3 spans 15 residues. Trimming removed 0 bases at V and 2 bases at J, with 10 bases between. This CDR3 reads CASSQEPLGNTEAFF. In DNA, the CDR3 is TGCGCCAGCAGCCAAGAACCCCTAGGTAACACTGAAGCTTTCTTT.

The V call is TRBV10-3, the J call TRBJ1-1; D is unclear. V was cut by 1 base and J by 2 bases, with 5 bases left in between. CDR1 ENHRY and CDR2 SYGVKD come from the germline V gene. The CDR3 runs 13 residues. CDR3 sequence (DNA): TGTGCCATCAGTGAGTATTATAACACTGAAGCTTTCTTT. Its translation: CAISEYYNTEAFF.

The chain recombines TRBV20-1 with TRBJ1-1; TRBD1 matches at 8 bases. The CDR3 runs to 19 residues. The germline gives CDR1 DFQATT, CDR2 SNEGSKA (reference sequence). Trimming took 3 bases from V and 4 from J; bases not matched to a gene: 22. CDR3 sequence (DNA): TGCAGTGCTAGTATCCCGCGTGGACAGGGTTTCTACAGCGGCACTGAAGCTTTCTTT. Translating it yields CSASIPRGQGFYSGTEAFF.

The chain couples TRBV14 to TRBJ2-5, with 10 nucleotides matching TRBD2. The CDR3 is made up of 16 amino acids. V gave up 4 bases and J gave up 3 bases; unmatched junction bases: 8. Germline CDR1 and CDR2: SGHDN and FVKESK. This CDR3 reads CASSRLLAGAEETQYF. The CDR3 region has the DNA TGTGCCAGCAGCCGCCTCCTAGCGGGAGCTGAAGAGACCCAGTACTTC.

This clone was seen only once. V gene TRBV27 combines with J gene TRBJ1-4; D ambiguous. The V gene's germline CDR1 is MNHEY and CDR2 SMNVEV (reference sequence). This CDR3 has 14 amino acids. V was trimmed by 2 bases and J by 7 bases, leaving 11 bases between them. CDR3 nucleotide sequence: TGTGCCAGCAGTTTAACTGGGCCAGGTGAAAAACTGTTTTTT. This sequence encodes CASSLTGPGEKLFF. The full variable domain, with the rest looked up from reference TRBV27 and TRBJ1-4, is EAQVTQNPRYLITVTGKKLTVTCSQNMNHEYMSWYRQDPGLGLRQIYYSMNVEVTDKGDVPEGYKVSRKEKRNFPLILESPSPNQTSLYFCASSLTGPGEKLFFGSGTQLSVL.

This chain uses TRBV7-9 with TRBJ1-2, with 8 positions matching TRBD1. This CDR3 contains 16 residues. Looked up from germline, CDR1 is SEHNR and CDR2 is FQNEAQ (reference sequence). V lost 5 bases to trimming and J lost 1 base; unmatched junction nucleotides: 9. CDR3: CASSRDRRRSNYGYTF. DNA for the CDR3: TGTGCCAGCAGCCGGGACAGGCGGAGGAGTAACTATGGCTACACCTTC.